This TCR beta chain was sequenced in a study of cytomegalovirus exposure and HLA in healthy donors. Of note for this clone: The antigen remains unidentified.

In the PCR, 60 Vbeta and 13 Jbeta primers were used. Method: immunoSEQ multiplex PCR; TCRdb's copy keeps in-frame clones and lacks some. In the table there are some 100,000 clones, roughly 70% of which are singletons. Losses at the gene ends were 6 bases for V and 3 bases for J; bases not matched to a gene: 3. The CDR3 is 13 residues long. The germline V gene encodes CDR1 MNHNS and CDR2 SASEGT. Findings of the study overall: One cluster of highly shared sequence variants probably arose as a sequencing artifact. Prior analysis indicated that the majority of TCR beta V segments exhibited productivity approximately 90% or approximately 30% of the time. In a later analysis, donors in an Asian-associated ancestry cluster reportedly had fewer N-insertions in productive TCRs than the cohort mean.

V usage is TRBV6-1 and J usage is TRBJ2-7; TRBD1 matches 9 bases. The specimen sequenced was PBMCs. The clonotype originates from a man in his fifties in good health and CMV-seronegative. CDR3 amino acids: CASRAGQGYEQYF. CDR3 sequence (DNA): TGTGCCAGCAGGGCGGGACAGGGCTACGAGCAGTACTTC.